A single sample is the source of the 29 T cell receptor beta chains below, sequenced in a study of blood T cell repertoires in COVID-19. The method was immunoSEQ multiplex PCR; TCRdb's version includes in-frame clones alone and lacks a portion of them. There are about 200,000 clones in the sample; around 86% occur only once, and roughly 5.9% lies in the top ten. Input material: PBMCs or T cells enriched from blood (not recorded which). The receptors were sampled from a man in his forties with acute COVID-19.

This chain joins TRBV7-2 and TRBJ1-4; D is perhaps TRBD1 (5 bases). CDR1 SGHTA and CDR2 FQGNSA come from the germline V gene. V was trimmed by 6 bases and J by 4 bases, leaving 12 bases between them. This CDR3 contains 14 residues. CDR3 amino acids: CASSFRADNEKLFF. For the CDR3, the DNA is TGTGCCAGCAGTTTCAGGGCGGATAATGAAAAACTGTTTTTT.

The rearrangement joins TRBV18 to TRBJ1-6; perhaps TRBD1 as D (5 bases). Germline V CDR1 and CDR2: KGHSH, LQKENI. The CDR3 contains 14 residues. Deletions cut 3 bases from V and 8 bases from J, with 11 bases between. CDR3 nucleotide sequence: TGTGCCAGCTCACCCCAGGGAGGGGATTCACCCCTCCACTTT. This encodes CASSPQGGDSPLHF.

This clone has just one count. CDR3 region: CASSYRQGSSNQPQHF. The CDR3 DNA reads TGTGCCAGCAGCTACCGACAGGGATCTAGCAATCAGCCCCAGCATTTT. The chain employs TRBV11-1 and TRBJ1-5; 7 bases match TRBD1. Germline values: CDR1 SGHAT, CDR2 FQDESV (reference sequence). Losses at the gene ends were 4 bases for V and 0 bases for J; bases not matched to a gene: 6. This CDR3 region has 16 residues.

The genes are TRBV25-1 and TRBJ2-7; D gene uncertain. This CDR3 has 15 residues. Germline CDR1 is MGHDK and CDR2 is SYGVNS. The V gene lost 4 bases and the J gene lost 0 bases, with 13 bases spanning the gap. CDR3 amino acids: CASSVRLDSSYEQYF. CDR3 bases: TGTGCCAGCAGTGTGAGACTGGATAGCTCCTACGAGCAGTACTTC.

This chain joins TRBV4-1 and TRBJ1-2; tentatively, D is TRBD1 (5 bases). CDR1 MGHRA and CDR2 YSYEKL come from the germline V gene. Between the trimmed V and J ends, which lost 3 bases and 2 bases, there was a span of 10 bases. This CDR3 contains 14 residues. The CDR3 nucleotides read TGCGCCAGCAGCCAGCAACAGGAAAACTATGGCTACACCTTC. Protein sequence: CASSQQQENYGYTF.

This clone was seen a single time. The gene calls are TRBV15 and TRBJ2-1; 10 bases align to TRBD2. This CDR3 has 15 residues. The V segment lost 2 bases and the J segment 2 bases; nucleotides outside the gene matches: 0. The V gene's germline CDR1 is LNHNV and CDR2 YYDKDF (reference sequence). The CDR3 coding sequence is TGTGCCACCAGCAGAACTAGCGGGACCTACAATGAGCAGTTCTTC. It is translated as CATSRTSGTYNEQFF.

The V gene is TRBV4-1, the J gene TRBJ1-5; D gene ambiguous. This CDR3 is 13 amino acids long. The ends were cut back, 2 bases at V and 7 bases at J, with 9 bases in the middle. From germline, CDR1 is MGHRA and CDR2 YSYEKL. CDR3 nucleotides: TGCGCCAGCAGCCAACCCGGGGAGCAGCCCCAGCATTTT. Its translation is CASSQPGEQPQHF.

This chain joins TRBV19 and TRBJ2-2; 7 bases fit TRBD1. The CDR3 runs to 14 residues. Trimming cost V 6 bases and J 1 base; bases outside gene matches: 2. Germline lookup yields CDR1 LNHDA and CDR2 SQIVND (reference sequence). CDR3 sequence (DNA): TGTGCCAGTAGAAGACAGGGGAACACCGGGGAGCTGTTTTTT. It translates to CASRRQGNTGELFF.

The genes are TRBV11-2 and TRBJ2-2; the D gene is possibly TRBD1 (6 bases). Germline CDR1 and CDR2: SGHAT and FQNNGV. This CDR3 comprises 14 residues. The ends were cut back, 6 bases at V and 4 bases at J, with 12 bases in the middle. The DNA of the CDR3 is TGTGCCAGCAGATTACTAGGGGGCACCGGGGAGCTGTTTTTT. Amino acid sequence: CASRLLGGTGELFF.

This clone occurred a few times. The CDR3 sequence is CASSRMNTEAFF. The CDR3 DNA reads as TGTGCCAGCAGCCGTATGAACACTGAAGCTTTCTTT. The chain employs TRBV5-8 and TRBJ1-1; D gene unclear. The CDR3 has 12 residues. CDR1 and CDR2 from the germline V gene are SGHTS and YDEGEE. V lost 4 bases and J 0 bases, leaving 4 bases between the germline ends.

This clone was counted only a few times. The V and J genes are TRBV7-3 and TRBJ2-1, with TRBD1 identical over 7 bases. Germline V gene sequence: CDR1 SGHTA, CDR2 FQGTGA. Trimming removed 5 bases from V and 8 bases from J; junction bases left unmatched: 3. This CDR3 is 12 amino acids long. This CDR3 is CASSIGGYEQFF. DNA of the CDR3: TGTGCCAGCAGCATAGGGGGCTATGAGCAGTTCTTC.

This chain joins TRBV10-2 and TRBJ2-7, with 7 bases aligning to TRBD2. The junction had 8 bases not matched to a gene; V was cut back by 6 bases and J by 3 bases. The CDR3 contains 14 residues. CDR1 and CDR2 from the germline V gene are WSHSY and SAAADI. The CDR3 region is CASSPGGTHYEQYF. In DNA, the CDR3 is TGCGCCAGCAGCCCGGGAGGAACCCACTACGAGCAGTACTTC.

The rearrangement links TRBV27 to TRBJ2-6; TRBD2 aligns across 8 bases. Losses at the gene ends were 6 bases for V and 2 bases for J; bases not matched to a gene: 15. The germline gives CDR1 MNHEY, CDR2 SMNVEV (reference sequence). The CDR3 is 19 residues long. CDR3 nucleotide sequence: TGTGCCAGCAGCCTCGGCGGGACTAGTTTACGGACTGGGGCCAACGTCCTGACTTTC. This encodes CASSLGGTSLRTGANVLTF. The whole variable domain, filled in from reference TRBV27 and TRBJ2-6, reads EAQVTQNPRYLITVTGKKLTVTCSQNMNHEYMSWYRQDPGLGLRQIYYSMNVEVTDKGDVPEGYKVSRKEKRNFPLILESPSPNQTSLYFCASSLGGTSLRTGANVLTFGAGSRLTVL.

V and J are TRBV5-1 and TRBJ2-1, with 10 bases identical to TRBD2. The ends lost 2 bases at V and 6 bases at J; junction bases unmatched: 5. CDR1 and CDR2 (germline): SGHRS, YFSETQ. This CDR3 spans 15 amino acids. The CDR3 spells CASSFGTSALNEQFF. The CDR3, as DNA: TGCGCCAGCAGCTTCGGGACTAGCGCACTCAATGAGCAGTTCTTC.

This clone was detected a few times. The V call is TRBV15, the J call TRBJ2-3; D remains unclear. This CDR3 spans 13 amino acids. Germline CDR1 reads LNHNV; CDR2 reads YYDKDF (reference sequence). The V and J ends lost 0 bases and 4 bases respectively, with 5 bases between them. DNA for the CDR3: TGTGCCACCAGCAGAGATATTTCAGATACGCAGTATTTT. This gives the protein CATSRDISDTQYF.

V gene TRBV9 combines with J gene TRBJ2-1, with 8 nucleotides matching TRBD2. The CDR3 is 14 residues long. V shed 7 bases and J 5 bases; nucleotides not matched to a gene: 8. CDR1 SGDLS and CDR2 YYNGEE come from the germline V gene. Written as DNA, the CDR3 is TGTGCCAGCTGCCCGAGCGGGAGTCACAATGAGCAGTTCTTC. It encodes CASCPSGSHNEQFF.

The genes are TRBV19 and TRBJ2-3; 7 bases match TRBD2. V shed 7 bases and J 2 bases; nucleotides not matched to a gene: 12. CDR1 is LNHDA, CDR2 SQIVND, per germline (reference sequence). The CDR3 runs to 16 residues. CDR3 loop: CASKIGGGTYTDTQYF. The CDR3, as DNA: TGTGCCAGTAAGATCGGCGGGGGTACATACACAGATACGCAGTATTTT.

The chain employs TRBV27 and TRBJ1-1; TRBD1 aligns across 7 bases. The ends lost 4 bases at V and 5 bases at J; junction bases unmatched: 16. The CDR3 spans 17 residues. Germline values: CDR1 MNHEY, CDR2 SMNVEV (reference sequence). CDR3 protein: CASSYPKGQDPLTEAFF. The DNA of the CDR3 is TGTGCCAGCAGTTACCCTAAAGGACAGGACCCCCTAACTGAAGCTTTCTTT.

The gene calls are TRBV5-4 and TRBJ2-1, with 13 bases matching TRBD2. CDR1 SGHNT and CDR2 YYREEE come from the germline V gene (reference sequence). Trimming at V came to 5 bases and at J to 0 bases, leaving 2 bases not matched to a gene. The CDR3 contains 16 residues. The CDR3 DNA follows: TGTGCCAGCAGAGGGACTAGCGGGAACTCCTACAATGAGCAGTTCTTC. This codes for CASRGTSGNSYNEQFF.

The V gene is TRBV9, the J gene TRBJ2-3, with 9 bases aligning to TRBD2. The CDR3 sequence is 16 residues long. Germline-derived CDR1 and CDR2 are SGDLS and YYNGEE. With V trimmed by 3 bases and J by 5 bases, 10 bases remained unmatched. The CDR3 bases are TGTGCCAGCAGCGGGGGATTAGCGGGAGCATTAGATACGCAGTATTTT. This sequence encodes CASSGGLAGALDTQYF.

This sequence joins TRBV5-1 and TRBJ1-1; D perhaps matches TRBD1 (5 bases). Germline CDR1 and CDR2: SGHRS and YFSETQ. V shed 4 bases and J shed 0 bases, with 10 bases lying between them. This CDR3 has 14 amino acids. CDR3 sequence reads: CASSIQDMNTEAFF. The CDR3 coding sequence is TGCGCCAGCAGCATACAGGACATGAACACTGAAGCTTTCTTT.

The DNA of the CDR3 is TGTGCCAGCAGTGAACTTGGCTCGGAGACCGGGGAGCTGTTTTTT. Its protein is CASSELGSETGELFF. The chain recombines TRBV2 with TRBJ2-2; D gene unclear. V was shortened by 2 bases and J by 5 bases, with 12 bases between the two germline ends. The CDR3 runs 15 residues. Germline loops: CDR1 SNHLY, CDR2 FYNNEI.

This rearrangement joins TRBV3-1 (or the pseudogene TRBV3-2) to TRBJ2-1; 7 bases agree with TRBD1. The V and J ends lost 8 bases and 8 bases, in that order; junction bases with no gene match: 9. Germline V CDR1 and CDR2: LGHDT, YNNKEL (reference sequence). The CDR3 runs to 13 residues. The CDR3 loop is CASGGWQGDEQFF. The CDR3 nucleotides are TGTGCCAGCGGCGGTTGGCAGGGGGATGAGCAGTTCTTC.

The rearrangement links TRBV12-5 to TRBJ1-3, with D possibly TRBD1 on 6 matching bases. V dropped 6 bases and J dropped 2 bases, with 11 bases sitting between them. Germline V CDR1 and CDR2: LGHNT, FRNRAP. CDR3 length: 14 amino acids. In DNA, the CDR3 is TGTGCTAGTGGCCTAGGGGGAACTGGAAACACCATATATTTT. It encodes CASGLGGTGNTIYF.

The rearrangement uses TRBV2 and TRBJ1-4; maybe TRBD1 (6 bases). V was shortened by 4 bases and J by 1 base, with 10 bases between the two germline ends. This CDR3 spans 15 amino acids. CDR1 SNHLY and CDR2 FYNNEI come from the germline V gene. Here the CDR3 DNA reads TGTGCCAGCAGTGTTAGAGGGGGAACTAATGAAAAACTGTTTTTT. This gives the protein CASSVRGGTNEKLFF.

The sample holds one count of this clone. V is TRBV5-1 and J is TRBJ1-1; perhaps TRBD1 as D (6 bases). The CDR3 is made up of 15 amino acids. The germline V gene has CDR1 SGHRS and CDR2 YFSETQ. The ends were cut back, 3 bases at V and 4 bases at J, with 16 bases in the middle. The CDR3 DNA is TGCGCCAGCAGCTATAGGGGGGGGCCGGGCACTGAAGCTTTCTTT. This gives the protein CASSYRGGPGTEAFF.

This clone was recorded a few times. This chain connects TRBV5-1 to TRBJ2-2; D might be TRBD2 (6 bases). Germline lookup yields CDR1 SGHRS and CDR2 YFSETQ. Trimming took off 4 bases at V and 4 bases at J, with 20 bases between the two ends. The CDR3 is 17 amino acids. CDR3 protein: CASSPGWDSLTTGELFF. For the CDR3, the DNA is TGCGCCAGCAGCCCGGGATGGGACTCCCTCACCACCGGGGAGCTGTTTTTT.

Only a few counts were recorded for this clone. The chain is built from TRBV28 and TRBJ1-2, with D uncertain. The CDR3 extends over 16 amino acids. The V end lost 6 bases, the J end lost 0 bases, and 17 bases lay between the germline ends. Germline V gene sequence: CDR1 MDHEN, CDR2 SYDVKM. The CDR3 DNA sequence: TGTGCCAGCAGCCCAACCCCGGGTATAACTAACTATGGCTACACCTTC. Residues: CASSPTPGITNYGYTF.

The chain recombines TRBV12-3 or TRBV12-4 with TRBJ1-5, with D unresolved. Trimming took 4 bases from V and 1 from J, leaving 5 bases between them. CDR3 length: 13 amino acids. CDR3 loop: CASSSFSNQPQHF. For the CDR3, the DNA is TGTGCCAGCAGTTCGTTCAGCAATCAGCCCCAGCATTTT.